The clone carrying this TCR beta chain was observed a few times. What it binds is not known. This sample is drawn from a study of post-analysis software for immune sequencing data. The trim removed 8 bases at V and 2 bases at J, leaving 6 bases unmatched. Germline CDR1 ENHRY, CDR2 SYGVKD. This CDR3 spans 14 amino acids. cDNA libraries for TCR beta contained unique molecular identifiers. TCRdb re-derived calls from the PCR reads in MiXCR, one entry per CDR3 protein. The sample lists hundreds of thousands of distinct CDR3 sequences; approximately 60% were seen once. Study-wide points: Elevated frequency relative to controls characterized roughly five TRBV segments in patients, TRBV5-6, TRBV5-1 and TRBV20-1 among them.

The sequenced sample was blood. This receptor was taken from a girl under 10 years old with multiple sclerosis. V usage is TRBV10-3 and J usage is TRBJ2-3, with 8 bases lining up with TRBD2. This CDR3 reads CAIGSGGPTDTQYF. Written as DNA, the CDR3 is TGTGCCATCGGTTCGGGAGGGCCCACAGATACGCAGTATTTT.